The T cell receptor (beta chain) described here comes from a study of Graves' ophthalmopathy and Graves' hyperthyroidism. On the study more broadly: Peripheral blood collection took place at initial diagnosis, before any treatment.

Uncontrolled infections, other autoimmune diseases, pregnancy or lactation barred patients from enrollment. Orbital computed tomography, together with clinical symptoms, serum thyroxine, TRAb and thyroid ultrasound, was used for diagnosis. PBMCs originated in 7.5 to 10 ml of fresh peripheral blood. CDR1 MNHEY and CDR2 SVGAGI come from the germline V gene. CDR3 length: 16 amino acids. Germline trimming cut 2 bases from V and 2 bases from J; bases unmatched to any gene: 3. TCR beta CDR3 regions were amplified from RNA transcripts. HTBI primers primed a first-round RT-PCR, and a second-round multiplex PCR followed. TCRdb itself ran the multiplex PCR reads through MiXCR, one entry per CDR3 protein. The sample gives 600,000 to 950,000 distinct CDR3 sequences, approximately 40% of which show up once; 40% to 55% is in the top ten.

The sample taken for sequencing was peripheral blood. The clonotype originates from an adult man with Graves' ophthalmopathy. The genes are TRBV6-5 and TRBJ2-6; 7 nucleotides agree with TRBD2. The CDR3 DNA sequence: TGTGCCAGCAGTTACGGGAGGGGCGCTGGGGCCAACGTCCTGACTTTC. Its protein is CASSYGRGAGANVLTF.